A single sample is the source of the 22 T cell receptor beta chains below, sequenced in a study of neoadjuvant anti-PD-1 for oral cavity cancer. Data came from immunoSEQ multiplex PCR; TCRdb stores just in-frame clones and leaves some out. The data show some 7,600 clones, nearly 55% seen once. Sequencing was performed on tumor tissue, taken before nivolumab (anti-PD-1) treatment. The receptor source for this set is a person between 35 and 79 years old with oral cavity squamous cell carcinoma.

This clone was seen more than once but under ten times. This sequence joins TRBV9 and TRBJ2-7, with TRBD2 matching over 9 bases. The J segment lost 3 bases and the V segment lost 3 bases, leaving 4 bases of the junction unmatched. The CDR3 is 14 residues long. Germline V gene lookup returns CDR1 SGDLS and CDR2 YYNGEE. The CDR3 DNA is TGTGCCAGCAGCGGTAGCGGGAGTCGCTACGAGCAGTACTTC. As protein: CASSGSGSRYEQYF. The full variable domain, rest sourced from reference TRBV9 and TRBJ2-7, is DSGVTQTPKHLITATGQRVTLRCSPRSGDLSVYWYQQSLDQGLQFLIQYYNGEERAKGNILERFSAQQFPDLHSELNLSSLELGDSALYFCASSGSGSRYEQYFGPGTRLTVT.

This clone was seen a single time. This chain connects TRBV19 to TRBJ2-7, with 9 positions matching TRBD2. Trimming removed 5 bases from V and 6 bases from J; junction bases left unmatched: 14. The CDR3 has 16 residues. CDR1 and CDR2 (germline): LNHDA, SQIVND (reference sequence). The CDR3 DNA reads TGTGCCAGTAGTCCCCGGTCGGCGGGAGGGTCCGCCGAGCAGTACTTC. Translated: CASSPRSAGGSAEQYF.

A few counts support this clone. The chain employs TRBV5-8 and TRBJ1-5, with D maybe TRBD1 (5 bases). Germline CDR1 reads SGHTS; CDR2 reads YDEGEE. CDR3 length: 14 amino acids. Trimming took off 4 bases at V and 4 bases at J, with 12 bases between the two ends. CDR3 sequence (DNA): TGTGCCAGCAGCCACGGGGGGTTAAATCAGCCCCAGCATTTT. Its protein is CASSHGGLNQPQHF.

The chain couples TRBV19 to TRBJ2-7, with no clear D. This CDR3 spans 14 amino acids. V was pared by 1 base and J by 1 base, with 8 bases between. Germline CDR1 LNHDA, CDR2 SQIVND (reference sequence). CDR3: CASSIGHSSYEQYF. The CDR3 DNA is TGTGCCAGTAGTATAGGGCACTCGTCCTACGAGCAGTACTTC.

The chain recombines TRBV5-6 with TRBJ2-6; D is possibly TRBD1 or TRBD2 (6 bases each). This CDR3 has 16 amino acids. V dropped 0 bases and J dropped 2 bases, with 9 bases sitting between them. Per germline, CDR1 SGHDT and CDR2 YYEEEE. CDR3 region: CASSLERGAGANVLTF. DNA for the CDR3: TGTGCCAGCAGCTTGGAGAGGGGGGCTGGGGCCAACGTCCTGACTTTC.

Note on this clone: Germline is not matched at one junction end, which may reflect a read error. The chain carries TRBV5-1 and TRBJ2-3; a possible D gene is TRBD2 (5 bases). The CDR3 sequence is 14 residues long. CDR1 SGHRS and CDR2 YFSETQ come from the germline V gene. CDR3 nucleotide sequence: TGCGCCAGCAACTTGGGAGCGTCCCCAGATACGCAGTATTTT. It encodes CASNLGASPDTQYF. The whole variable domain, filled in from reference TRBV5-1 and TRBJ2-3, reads KAGVTQTPRYLIKTRGQQVTLSCSPISGHRSVSWYQQTPGQGLQFLFEYFSETQRNKGNFPGRFSGRQFSNSRSEMNVSTLELGDSALYLCASNLGASPDTQYFGPGTRLTVL.

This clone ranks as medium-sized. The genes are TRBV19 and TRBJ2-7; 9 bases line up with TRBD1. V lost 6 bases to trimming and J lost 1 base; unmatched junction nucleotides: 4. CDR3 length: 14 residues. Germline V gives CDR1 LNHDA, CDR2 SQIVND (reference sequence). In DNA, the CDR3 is TGTGCCAGTAGGCAAGGACAGGGGTCCTACGAGCAGTACTTC. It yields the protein CASRQGQGSYEQYF.

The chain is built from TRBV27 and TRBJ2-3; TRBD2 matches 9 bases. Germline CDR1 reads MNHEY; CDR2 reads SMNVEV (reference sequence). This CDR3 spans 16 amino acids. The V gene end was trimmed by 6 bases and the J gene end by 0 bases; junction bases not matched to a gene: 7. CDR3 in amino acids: CASRPRLAASTDTQYF. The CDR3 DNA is TGTGCCAGCAGGCCACGACTAGCGGCTAGCACAGATACGCAGTATTTT.

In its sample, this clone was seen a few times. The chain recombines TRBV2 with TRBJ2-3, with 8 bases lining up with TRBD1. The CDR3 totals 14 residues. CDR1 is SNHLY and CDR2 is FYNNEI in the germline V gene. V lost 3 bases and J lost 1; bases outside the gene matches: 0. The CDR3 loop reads CASSDRGRTDTQYF. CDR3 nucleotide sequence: TGTGCCAGCAGTGACAGGGGGCGCACAGATACGCAGTATTTT.

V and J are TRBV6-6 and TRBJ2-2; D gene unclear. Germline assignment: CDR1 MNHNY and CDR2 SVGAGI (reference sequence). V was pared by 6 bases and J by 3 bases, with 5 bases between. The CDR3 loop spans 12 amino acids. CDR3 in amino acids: CASSLHTGELFF. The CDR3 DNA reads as TGTGCCAGCAGCCTCCACACCGGGGAGCTGTTTTTT.

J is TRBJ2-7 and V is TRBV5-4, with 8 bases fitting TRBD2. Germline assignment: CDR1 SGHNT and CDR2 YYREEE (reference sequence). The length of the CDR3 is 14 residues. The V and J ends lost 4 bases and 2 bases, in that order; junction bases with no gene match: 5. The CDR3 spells CASSLSGSTYEQYF. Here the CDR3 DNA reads TGTGCCAGCAGCCTCAGCGGGAGTACCTACGAGCAGTACTTC.

CDR3 coding DNA: TGTGCCAGCAGCTACATCTCTGGAAACACCATATATTTT. It specifies CASSYISGNTIYF. V gene TRBV2 combines with J gene TRBJ1-3; unclear D gene. CDR3 size: 13 residues. Trimming removed 6 bases from V and 0 bases from J, with 6 bases in between. Germline V CDR1 and CDR2: SNHLY, FYNNEI.

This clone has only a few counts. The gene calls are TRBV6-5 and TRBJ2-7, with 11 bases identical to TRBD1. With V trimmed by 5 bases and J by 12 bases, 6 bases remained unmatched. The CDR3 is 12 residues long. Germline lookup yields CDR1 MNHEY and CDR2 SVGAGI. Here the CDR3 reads CASSPGQGVTYF. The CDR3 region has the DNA TGTGCCAGCAGTCCGGGACAGGGGGTGACGTACTTC.

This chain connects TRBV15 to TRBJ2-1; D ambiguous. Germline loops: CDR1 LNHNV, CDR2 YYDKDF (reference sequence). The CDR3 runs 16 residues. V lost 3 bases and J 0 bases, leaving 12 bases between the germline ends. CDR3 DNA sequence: TGTGCCACCAGCAGTTCCAAGCAAAGCTCCTACAATGAGCAGTTCTTC. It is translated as CATSSSKQSSYNEQFF.

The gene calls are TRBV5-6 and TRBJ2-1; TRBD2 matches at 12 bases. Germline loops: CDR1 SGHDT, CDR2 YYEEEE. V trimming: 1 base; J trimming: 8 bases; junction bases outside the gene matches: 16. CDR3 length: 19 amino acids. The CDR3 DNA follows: TGTGCCAGCAGCTTGCCCGGGACAGGACTAGCGGGGAAAGGGGATGAGCAGTTCTTC. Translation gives CASSLPGTGLAGKGDEQFF.

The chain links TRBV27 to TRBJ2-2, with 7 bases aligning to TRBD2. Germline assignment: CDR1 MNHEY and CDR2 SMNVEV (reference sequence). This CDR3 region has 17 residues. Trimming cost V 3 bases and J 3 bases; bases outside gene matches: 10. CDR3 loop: CASSFDRGRAHTGELFF. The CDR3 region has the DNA TGTGCCAGCAGTTTTGATCGAGGGAGGGCCCACACCGGGGAGCTGTTTTTT.

The CDR3 here is CASTVRDRRYEQYF. CDR3 in DNA: TGTGCCAGCACCGTCCGGGACAGAAGATACGAGCAGTACTTC. The chain recombines TRBV28 with TRBJ2-7; 7 bases line up with TRBD1. Germline V gene lookup returns CDR1 MDHEN and CDR2 SYDVKM. The CDR3 consists of 14 residues. Trimming took 7 bases from V and 4 from J; bases not matched to a gene: 10.

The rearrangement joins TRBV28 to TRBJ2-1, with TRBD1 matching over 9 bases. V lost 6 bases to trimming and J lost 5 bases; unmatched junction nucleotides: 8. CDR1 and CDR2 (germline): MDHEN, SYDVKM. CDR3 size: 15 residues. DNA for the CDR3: TGTGCCAGCAGCCAACCGGGACAGGGAGACAATGAGCAGTTCTTC. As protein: CASSQPGQGDNEQFF.

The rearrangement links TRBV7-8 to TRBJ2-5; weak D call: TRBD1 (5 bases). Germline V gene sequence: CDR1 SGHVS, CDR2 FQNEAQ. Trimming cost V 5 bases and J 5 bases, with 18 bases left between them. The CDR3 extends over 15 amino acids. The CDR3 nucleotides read TGTGCCAGCAGCCCGCAGACAGAGTTACGTGAGACCCAGTACTTC. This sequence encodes CASSPQTELRETQYF.

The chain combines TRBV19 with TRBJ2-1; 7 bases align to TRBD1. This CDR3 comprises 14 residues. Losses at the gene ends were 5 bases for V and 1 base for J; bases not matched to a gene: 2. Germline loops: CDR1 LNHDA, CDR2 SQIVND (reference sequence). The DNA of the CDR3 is TGTGCCAGTAGTGCAGGGGGTTCCTACAATGAGCAGTTCTTC. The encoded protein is CASSAGGSYNEQFF.

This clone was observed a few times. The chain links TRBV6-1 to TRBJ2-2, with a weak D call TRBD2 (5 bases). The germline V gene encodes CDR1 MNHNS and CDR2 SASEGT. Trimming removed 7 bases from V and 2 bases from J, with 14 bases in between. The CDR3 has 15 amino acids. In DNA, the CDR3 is TGTGCCAGCACCCCGCCGGGGAGAAACACCGGGGAGCTGTTTTTT. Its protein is CASTPPGRNTGELFF.

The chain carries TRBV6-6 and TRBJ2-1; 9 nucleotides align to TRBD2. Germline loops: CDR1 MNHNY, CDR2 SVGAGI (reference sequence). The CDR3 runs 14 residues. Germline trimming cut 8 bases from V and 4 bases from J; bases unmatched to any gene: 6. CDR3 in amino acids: CASGRREGYNEQFF. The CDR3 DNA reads TGTGCCAGCGGCAGGCGGGAGGGGTACAATGAGCAGTTCTTC.